The clone carrying this T cell receptor beta chain was counted at least ten times. Using its own MiXCR run on the 5' RACE reads, TCRdb lists one record per CDR3 protein. The sample records roughly 80,000 distinct CDR3 sequences, roughly 9.5% being singletons. The starting material, 2 million PBMCs stored at -80 C, gave rise to the unsorted libraries. Germline V CDR1 and CDR2: SQVTM, ANQGSEA. V lost 4 bases and J 9 bases, leaving 10 bases between the germline ends. The CDR3 has 11 amino acids. This entry belongs to a study of neurological immune-mediated disorders. The sequence derives from a man in his forties or fifties in good health. J is TRBJ2-1 and V is TRBV29-1; D is ambiguous. Sequenced input: PBMCs. The CDR3 sequence: CSVGLDREQFF. CDR3 DNA sequence: TGCAGCGTTGGTCTGGACCGTGAGCAGTTCTTC.